This T cell receptor beta chain was captured by sequencing in a study of cytomegalovirus exposure and HLA in healthy donors (dated by TCRdb to 2016 to 2017). About the full investigation: An earlier analysis of approximately 640 of the donors reported 250 to 300 Gb of sequence data and roughly 110 million unique TCR beta sequences from around 200 million T cells. An early release covering 550 to 700 HLA-typed donors comprised approximately 300 gigabases of sequencing data and around 80 million unique TCR sequences. The genetic ancestry cluster associated with self-reported Caucasian donors included over 80% of the roughly 390 genotyped donors. The study was designed to test whether signatures of past pathogen exposure could be identified by cataloging public T cell receptors. Using immunosequencing, the study profiled T cell repertoires from 500 to 800 subjects and related those repertoires to cytomegalovirus serostatus. In addition to the first cohort of roughly 670 subjects, a separate validation cohort of approximately 120 different subjects was used. To predict cytomegalovirus infection status, the study brought together high-throughput TCR immunosequencing, statistical association of individual TCRs with disease status, and machine learning. A later analysis re-analyzed previously published TCR beta repertoires from 500 to 700 donors and added high-resolution HLA genotyping to study TCR occurrence patterns. The later analysis used no new phenotypic data to find candidate immune exposures, relying instead on TCR beta sequences and their occurrence across donors. To decide whether each TCR beta V gene segment behaved as functional or pseudogenic, an earlier analysis of some 580 of the donors relied on high-throughput TCR beta sequencing. Donor age, sex, ethnicity and CMV serostatus were compiled together with the repertoire data. A later genetic analysis took genome-wide SNP genotypes for about 55% of the 666 donors and used that subset as a discovery cohort. Every discovery cohort repertoire had been produced on one sequencing platform. HLA typing covered class I and class II loci at four-digit resolution. The number of typed donors differed by locus: about 620-640 for A, B, C, DRB1 and DQB1; some 540 for DQA1; 600 to 610 for DPA1; and around 450 for DPB1. A handful of DR-DQ haplotypes were handled as single units for association and clustering because linkage in the cohort was strong. Among a few hundred genotyped donors of the cohort, an average of around 240,000 unique TCR beta nucleotide sequences were sequenced per donor, 15% to 20% of them non-productive.

About this clone: Its antigen has not been determined. It has no much larger one-base neighbor in the sample; base qualities were not kept.

The cohort was made up of about 670 healthy bone marrow donors. All cohort members were sampled while nominally healthy, although unrecorded immune exposures were likely present. The donor was CMV seropositive and belonged to the group of 250 to 350 seropositive cohort members. A peripheral blood sample was provided by each donor, and peripheral blood mononuclear cells were used for TCR beta sequencing. The Qiagen DNeasy Blood Extraction Kit was used to extract genomic DNA from the blood cell samples. Library generation was performed with the immunoSEQ multiplex PCR assay. A mixture of 60 forward primers for TCR Vbeta segments and 13 reverse primers for TCR Jbeta segments was used in the multiplex PCR. The CDR3 region of rearranged TCR beta genes was amplified from genomic DNA with a multiplex PCR assay. The Illumina HiSeq System was used to sequence the amplified TCR beta libraries as 87-base-pair reads. Concerning the study's data processing: A later analysis tallied 80 million to 95 million unique TCR beta chains across the 666 repertoires, and roughly 11 million of those chains were shared by two or more donors. To remove PCR and sequencing errors, raw reads were error-corrected and collapsed into unique sequences using a nearest-neighbor algorithm that merged closely related sequences. Alignment of CDR3 sequences to IMGT reference sequences was used to assign V, D and J gene segments. For a sequence to be retained, a match of at least six nucleotides to both a V gene segment and a J gene segment was required. Rearrangements were called productive when the CDR3 lacked stop codons and stayed in frame with V and J; all others were non-productive. CDR3 was defined according to IMGT convention as the region running from the second conserved V-encoded cysteine to the conserved J-encoded phenylalanine. In an earlier analysis of 500 to 650 of the donors, sequences lacking an unambiguous match to a single V gene segment were excluded. In an earlier analysis of a few hundred of the donors, a V segment was called functional when productive rearrangements were above 56.7%, and segregating when the standard deviation between donors exceeded 5%. A statistical classification framework was built for diagnosing cytomegalovirus status from the catalog of TCR beta chain sequences. A later analysis assigned V and J genes by comparing TCR nucleotide sequences with IMGT/GENE-DB human TR gene sequences. In a later analysis, CDR3 sequences and most-parsimonious VDJ recombination scenarios were assigned using the TCRdist pipeline. A later analysis defined each TCR beta chain by its CDR3 amino acid sequence plus V-gene family, and excluded reads lacking a unique V-gene family. As a way to deal with suspected cross-contamination and a sequencing artifact, a later analysis dropped roughly 620 nucleotide sequences that were highly shared and had low generation probability. For each public chain, a later analysis derived a clonal expansion index from normalized ranks of inferred template counts within each repertoire. Generation probabilities in a later analysis came from a VDJ recombination model fitted to out-of-frame rearrangements, and those results were checked against IGoR. In a later analysis, hypergeometric tests were used to score TCR-TCR, TCR-HLA and TCR-CMV co-occurrence, with a repertoire-size bias correction applied to TCR pairs. To estimate false discovery rates, a later analysis permuted the HLA or CMV assignments 20 times. In a later analysis, co-occurring TCRs were grouped using DBSCAN, and TCRdist sequence similarity was added for clustering within HLA-allele-positive subsets. For co-occurrence clustering, repertoires with fewer than 30,000 or more than 120,000 public chains were excluded, along with roughly five repertoires with anomalous nucleotide sharing. TCRdb obtained this table from immuneACCESS and retained in-frame rearrangements with V and J assigned. These tables miss some clones; where compared with another copy, unresolved V genes account for less than half of the shortfall, and the remainder is unexplained. The V and J calls and clone size come from that table; D and trimming were worked out from the DNA. The sample includes roughly 120,000 clones, with under 70% observed a single time. The top ten constitute about 9% of the sample.

V is pared back by 5 bases and J by 7 bases, with 12 bases lying between the germline termini. From the cysteine up to the phenylalanine, the CDR3 has a length of 13 residues. This entry keeps only the CDR3 DNA: 39 bases, framed from base 1. CDR1 and CDR2 were assigned from the germline V gene (reference sequence) as PRHDT and FYEKMQ. Broad study findings and their caveats: Because HLA typing was unavailable for some donors at each locus, only the typed subset was used in association tests. Roughly uniform sequencing depth across donors was assumed in presence/absence analyses, although this assumption may not hold. Broadly in line with IMGT annotations, most TCR beta V segments showed up in productive rearrangements about 87% or about 30% of the time in an earlier analysis of about 500 of the donors. The study listed 150 to 200 TCR beta chains as associated with cytomegalovirus. According to a later genetic analysis, donors in an Asian-associated ancestry cluster had fewer N-insertions in productive TCRs than the approximately 610-donor mean. This cohort had only TCR beta chains sequenced, and the lack of alpha or paired-chain data limited which features could be detected. Several of the top co-occurrence clusters appeared to be linked to parvovirus B19, influenza, CMV and Epstein-Barr virus, according to a later analysis. The authors suggested that the approach could potentially be extended to other disease states and immunological phenotypes. A group of highly shared sequence variants was considered likely to be a technical artifact of the sequencing pipeline. V-gene and J-gene trimming of TCR beta chains was associated with a missense DCLRE1C variant in a later genetic analysis, and the association was replicated in an independent cohort. Because counts were too low, seventeen rarely observed V segments, including chromosome 9 orphons, were excluded from the earlier analysis of 587 of the donors. A further reported finding was that TCR beta sequences accurately predicted the HLA-A and HLA-B alleles for most subjects in the first cohort. Most TCR sequences were seen in very few donors, while some public TCRs were found in many individuals. In both the original and validation cohorts, the classifier was reported to diagnose cytomegalovirus status with high specificity and sensitivity. The 87-base-pair reads could not distinguish some IMGT-functional V segments, including TRBV6-2 and TRBV6-3, so those segments were excluded. A later analysis found that HLA-associated TCR beta chains were more clonally expanded and had lower generation probabilities than equally common non-associated chains. When HLA alleles, especially DR and DQ, strongly co-occurred, attributing TCR associations to individual alleles was difficult. Immune exposure information for the cohort was limited to CMV serostatus. Linkage disequilibrium might explain the correlated functional status among segregating V segments, but an unknown experimental factor could not be ruled out. According to a later analysis, TCR association rates differed among HLA loci, with DRB1 alleles showing the most associated TCRs and HLA-C alleles showing the fewest. According to a later analysis, most CMV-associated TCR beta chains appeared to be HLA-restricted, and the HLA associations seemed to be driven largely by CMV exposure. Specific HLA alleles were associated with 15,000 to 20,000 TCR beta sequences at a false discovery rate of 0.05 in a later analysis. A few of the identified cytomegalovirus-associated TCR beta chains were confirmed in vitro to be specific for cytomegalovirus antigens.

The V and J segments used are TRBV13 and TRBJ2-1; TRBD1 is a weak D gene call, 6 bases matching. Sequences were obtained from PBMCs. The TCR originated in a man under 40 in good health and CMV-seropositive. The nucleotide sequence is TGTGCCAGCAGCCCACAGGGCTTGAATGAGCAGTTCTTC. This encodes CASSPQGLNEQFF.